This TCR beta chain is from a study of control samples from healthy donors and cancer patients. Here immunoSEQ multiplex PCR was the method, and the copy in TCRdb shows in-frame clones only, minus some. The table shows roughly 170,000 clones, with roughly 93% occurring only once. The CDR3 has 13 amino acids. Per germline, CDR1 KGHDR and CDR2 SFDVKD. V lost 9 bases and J 4 bases, leaving 12 bases between the germline ends. This TCR was sampled from a man between 18 and 35 years old in good health. The rearrangement links TRBV24-1 to TRBJ2-1, with a tentative D call TRBD2 (5 bases). Input material: blood. In nucleotides, the CDR3 is TGTGCCACCTCTAGGCGAGGGTACAATGAGCAGTTCTTC. Its protein product is CATSRRGYNEQFF.